What follows is one T cell receptor (beta chain) and its context. Its matching antigen is unknown. TCRdb reprocessed the 5' RACE reads with MiXCR, giving one entry per CDR3 protein. There are roughly 120,000 distinct CDR3 sequences in the sample; about 20% occur only once, and approximately 40% lies in the top ten. Germline lookup yields CDR1 SGHVS and CDR2 FQNEAQ. Unmatched junction bases numbered 6, after V lost 2 bases and J lost 4 bases. The CDR3 covers 17 residues. This sample was taken from a study of T-cell memory formation after mild COVID-19. Study background: TCR clusters showed largely donor specificity.

Overall study findings and caveats: Day 37-peaking second-wave clones had unconfirmed SARS-CoV-2 specificity. CD8+ contracting clones occupied EMRA, while CD4+ ones occupied mainly CM and EM. Some clones that responded were present in memory (sampled pre-infection), which suggests cross-reactive memory joined.

The sequence was collected from a man between 18 and 35 years old who had mild COVID-19 (a few samples of this study predate the infection). Cell type and time point are not known. What was sequenced was PBMCs or a T cell subset sorted from them (not recorded which). This chain connects TRBV7-8 to TRBJ2-4, with 12 bases matching TRBD2. The CDR3 protein is CASSLPTSGGPKNIQYF. In DNA, the CDR3 is TGTGCCAGCAGCTTACCGACTAGCGGGGGCCCGAAAAACATTCAGTACTTC.